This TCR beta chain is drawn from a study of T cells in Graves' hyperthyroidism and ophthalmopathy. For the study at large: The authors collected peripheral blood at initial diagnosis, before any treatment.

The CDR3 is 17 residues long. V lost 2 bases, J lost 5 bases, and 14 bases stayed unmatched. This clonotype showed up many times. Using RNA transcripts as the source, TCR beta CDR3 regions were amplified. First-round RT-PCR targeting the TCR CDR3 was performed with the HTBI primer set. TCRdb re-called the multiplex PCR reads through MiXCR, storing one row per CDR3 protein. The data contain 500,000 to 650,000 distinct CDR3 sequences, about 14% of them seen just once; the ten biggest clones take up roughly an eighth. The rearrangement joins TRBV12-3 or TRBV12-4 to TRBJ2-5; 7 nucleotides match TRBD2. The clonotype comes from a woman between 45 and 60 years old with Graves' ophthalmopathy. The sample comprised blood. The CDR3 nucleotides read TGTGCCAGCAGTTTATATAAGGGTCTAGCGGAGGGGGAGACCCAGTACTTC. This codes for CASSLYKGLAEGETQYF.